This entry features one T cell receptor beta chain sequence. Cohort assignment relied on participant-reported clinical history. This sample was taken from a study of blood T cell repertoires in COVID-19. The wider study: Material from acute and convalescent COVID-19 was sourced from the United States, Italy and Spain.

Profiling relied on immunoSEQ multiplex PCR, and the TCRdb table lists in-frame clones only, not all of them. The table lists approximately 270,000 clones, more than 75% of them singletons, with about 1.7% in the top ten. Germline V gene data show CDR1 as SNHLY and CDR2 as FYNNEI. This CDR3 has 15 residues. V lost 3 bases and J lost 5; bases outside the gene matches: 3. Sequencing input: PBMCs or T cells enriched from blood (not recorded which). The sequence came from a man aged 40-55 years who had recovered from COVID-19. This sequence joins TRBV2 and TRBJ2-5; 13 nucleotides line up with TRBD2. For the CDR3, the DNA is TGTGCCAGCAGTGAGGGACTAGCGGGACCGGAGACCCAGTACTTC. Translation gives CASSEGLAGPETQYF.